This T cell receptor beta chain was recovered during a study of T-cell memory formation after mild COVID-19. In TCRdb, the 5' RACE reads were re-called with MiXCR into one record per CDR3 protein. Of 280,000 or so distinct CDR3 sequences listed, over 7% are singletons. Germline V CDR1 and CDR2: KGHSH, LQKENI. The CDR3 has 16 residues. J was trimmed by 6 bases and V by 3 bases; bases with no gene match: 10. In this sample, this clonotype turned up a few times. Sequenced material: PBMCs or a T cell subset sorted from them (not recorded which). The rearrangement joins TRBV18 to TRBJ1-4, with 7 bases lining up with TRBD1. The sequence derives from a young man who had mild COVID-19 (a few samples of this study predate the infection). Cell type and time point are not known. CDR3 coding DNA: TGTGCCAGCTCACCCCCCAGACAGGGAGTGGATGAAAAACTGTTTTTT. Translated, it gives CASSPPRQGVDEKLFF. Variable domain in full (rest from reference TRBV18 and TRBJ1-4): NAGVMQNPRHLVRRRGQEARLRCSPMKGHSHVYWYRQLPEEGLKFMVYLQKENIIDESGMPKERFSAEFPKEGPSILRIQQVVRGDSAAYFCASSPPRQGVDEKLFFGSGTQLSVL.